This TCR beta chain stems from a study of monozygotic twins with inflammatory bowel disease. TCRdb reanalyzed the 5' RACE reads, giving one entry per CDR3 protein sequence and no DNA. The record lists about 380,000 distinct CDR3 sequences, of which the ten most abundant hold approximately 2.8%. This CDR3 region has 13 residues. The chain has TRBV12-3 or TRBV12-4 and TRBJ2-7; TCRdb names TRBD1, which stays unverified in the absence of DNA. The TCR sequence derives from a human donor with ulcerative colitis or Crohn's disease, or a healthy co-twin of an affected twin (not recorded which). What was sequenced was blood. CDR3 sequence: CASSFRGHYEQYF.